This TCR beta chain came from a study of shared clonotypes between healthy human individuals. Study background: A donor's plate count was three for CD4 naive and three for CD4 memory; CD8 naive had two and CD8 memory one. Overall study results and limits: Relative to clonotypes present in all four donors, those not shared had lower generation probabilities. Naive CD4 clonotype sharing across several donors was 4% to 5.5%.

For this clone: The target antigen is unknown.

The germline V and J ends were trimmed by 0 bases and 2 bases, with 18 bases remaining between them. CDR1 and CDR2 (germline): SGHRS, YFSETQ. The CDR3 extends over 17 amino acids. The protocol was immunoSEQ multiplex PCR, while the TCRdb copy is restricted to in-frame clones and leaves out a portion. Altogether more than 900,000 clones are present, around 78% being singletons, with the ten largest covering more than 0.55%. Donors had no recently reported acute infections or vaccinations and were HIV-negative. Sequenced input: memory CD4+ T cells from PBMCs. Subset described: CD45RA-negative fraction. The sequence derives from a man between 18 and 29 years old in good health. Some clones in this sample may be carry-over from other donors' samples. This chain uses TRBV5-1 with TRBJ2-7, with D possibly being TRBD1 (6 bases). The CDR3 loop is CASSLGVPGRGAYEQYF. The DNA of the CDR3 is TGCGCCAGCAGCTTGGGAGTTCCCGGCAGGGGTGCCTACGAGCAGTACTTC. The complete variable domain, with remaining parts taken from reference TRBV5-1 and TRBJ2-7, reads KAGVTQTPRYLIKTRGQQVTLSCSPISGHRSVSWYQQTPGQGLQFLFEYFSETQRNKGNFPGRFSGRQFSNSRSEMNVSTLELGDSALYLCASSLGVPGRGAYEQYFGPGTRLTVT.